The 26 T cell receptor beta chains below come from one sample, sequenced in a study of cytomegalovirus exposure and HLA in healthy donors. The PCR employed 60 Vbeta primers together with 13 Jbeta primers. Measured with immunoSEQ multiplex PCR; TCRdb has only the in-frame clones, and not every one. The table has about 210,000 clones, about 85% seen once; the top ten hold roughly 10%. The specimen was PBMCs. These receptors were taken from a woman aged 45-59 years in good health and CMV-seropositive.

V gene TRBV30 combines with J gene TRBJ1-2; a weak D match, TRBD1 (5 bases). CDR1 is GTSNPN, CDR2 SVGIG, per germline (reference sequence). V lost 3 bases, J lost 7 bases, and 21 bases lay in between. The CDR3 has 15 residues. The CDR3 is CAWSPGFSRGGGYTF. The DNA for the CDR3 is TGTGCCTGGAGCCCGGGTTTTAGTAGGGGCGGTGGCTACACCTTC.

The rearrangement joins TRBV9 to TRBJ1-1; no firm D call. The CDR3 is 15 residues long. CDR1 is SGDLS, CDR2 YYNGEE, per germline. With 2 bases removed from V and 0 bases from J, the gap between germline ends came to 11 bases. The CDR3 DNA follows: TGTGCCAGCAGCGTCGCTTGGGAGATGAACACTGAAGCTTTCTTT. This translates into CASSVAWEMNTEAFF.

This chain joins TRBV4-1 and TRBJ2-7, with 11 positions matching TRBD1. Germline loops: CDR1 MGHRA, CDR2 YSYEKL. This CDR3 contains 17 residues. The V segment lost 0 bases and the J segment 6 bases; nucleotides outside the gene matches: 10. For the CDR3, the DNA is TGCGCCAGCAGCCAAGATTTTTCCCGGACAGGGGGCGTCGAGCAGTACTTC. Translated, it gives CASSQDFSRTGGVEQYF.

J is TRBJ1-1 and V is TRBV6-5; D is possibly TRBD1 (6 bases). Trimming took off 6 bases at V and 1 base at J, with 12 bases between the two ends. This CDR3 contains 14 residues. Germline CDR1 is MNHEY and CDR2 is SVGAGI. The DNA for the CDR3 is TGTGCCAGCAGCTTGGACAGTAGGAACACTGAAGCTTTCTTT. Translating gives CASSLDSRNTEAFF.

This chain links TRBV2 with TRBJ1-2, with D maybe TRBD1 (6 bases). Germline V gene sequence: CDR1 SNHLY, CDR2 FYNNEI. V lost 6 bases to trimming and J lost 4 bases, with 15 bases between them. This CDR3 is 14 amino acids long. The CDR3 nucleotides are TGTGCCAGCAGGGGGGGGCAGGGACGCTATGGCTACACCTTC. Translating gives CASRGGQGRYGYTF.

The chain carries TRBV5-8 and TRBJ1-1, with 9 nucleotides matching TRBD1. The germline gives CDR1 SGHTS, CDR2 YDEGEE. The junction had 14 bases not matched to a gene; V was cut back by 2 bases and J by 0 bases. The CDR3 is made up of 19 amino acids. The chain's CDR3 is CASSLRIVTGGGVNTEAFF. The CDR3 nucleotides are TGTGCCAGCAGCTTACGGATCGTGACAGGGGGGGGCGTGAACACTGAAGCTTTCTTT.

The gene calls are TRBV7-9 and TRBJ1-2; D not resolved. The CDR3 contains 12 residues. V was cut by 6 bases and J by 7 bases, with 12 bases left in between. Germline-derived CDR1 and CDR2 are SEHNR and FQNEAQ (reference sequence). CDR3 in amino acids: CASSSEVSGYTF. CDR3 sequence (DNA): TGTGCCAGCAGTTCCGAGGTGTCTGGCTACACCTTC.

This rearrangement joins TRBV7-2 to TRBJ1-2; no clear D. Germline assignment: CDR1 SGHTA and CDR2 FQGNSA. The V gene lost 0 bases and the J gene lost 1 base, with 6 bases spanning the gap. This CDR3 has 14 amino acids. The chain's CDR3 is CASSLAAVNYGYTF. CDR3 DNA sequence: TGTGCCAGCAGCTTAGCAGCCGTTAACTATGGCTACACCTTC.

Comments on this clone: Other nucleotide sequences from this sample produce the same CDR3. The chain couples TRBV7-6 to TRBJ1-3; 7 bases align to TRBD1. Losses at the gene ends were 1 base for V and 4 bases for J; bases not matched to a gene: 4. Germline loops: CDR1 SGHVS, CDR2 FNYEAQ. The CDR3 sequence is 15 residues long. CDR3: CASSLGTGVGNTIYF. The CDR3, as DNA: TGTGCCAGCAGCTTAGGCACAGGGGTAGGAAACACCATATATTTT. Drawing the rest from reference TRBV7-6 and TRBJ1-3, the complete variable domain is GAGVSQSPRYKVTKRGQDVALRCDPISGHVSLYWYRQALGQGPEFLTYFNYEAQQDKSGLPNDRFSAERPEGSISTLTIQRTEQRDSAMYRCASSLGTGVGNTIYFGEGSWLTVV.

V gene TRBV6-1 combines with J gene TRBJ2-2; tentatively, D is TRBD1 (6 bases). CDR1 is MNHNS, CDR2 SASEGT, per germline. The CDR3 loop spans 16 amino acids. V shed 4 bases and J shed 4 bases, with 16 bases lying between them. This chain's CDR3 is CASSGATGPTTGELFF. CDR3 DNA: TGTGCCAGCAGTGGCGCGACAGGACCTACCACCGGGGAGCTGTTTTTT.

The gene calls are TRBV11-2 and TRBJ1-1, with TRBD1 as a possible D gene (5 bases). The CDR3 covers 18 residues. Germline lookup yields CDR1 SGHAT and CDR2 FQNNGV. With 1 base removed from V and 1 base from J, the gap between germline ends came to 19 bases. CDR3 nucleotide sequence: TGTGCCAGCAGCTTAGTCTTAAGGGCCCGGGGGTCGAACACTGAAGCTTTCTTT. As protein: CASSLVLRARGSNTEAFF.

The gene calls are TRBV18 and TRBJ1-6; TRBD1 aligns across 7 bases. The V gene end was trimmed by 5 bases and the J gene end by 7 bases; junction bases not matched to a gene: 5. The CDR3 contains 14 residues. In germline, CDR1 is KGHSH, CDR2 LQKENI. CDR3: CASSRDRENSPLHF. The CDR3 DNA follows: TGTGCCAGCTCAAGAGACAGGGAGAATTCACCCCTCCACTTT.

The rearrangement uses TRBV4-1 and TRBJ2-1, with 9 bases identical to TRBD2. The CDR3 covers 15 residues. Germline V gene sequence: CDR1 MGHRA, CDR2 YSYEKL. V shed 4 bases and J 10 bases; nucleotides not matched to a gene: 11. The CDR3: CASSLRGGAIREQFF. CDR3 nucleotide sequence: TGCGCCAGCAGCCTTCGCGGGGGGGCGATCAGGGAGCAGTTCTTC.

In its sample, this clone was seen a few times. This chain connects TRBV7-9 to TRBJ1-5; TRBD1 matches at 11 bases. Germline values: CDR1 SEHNR, CDR2 FQNEAQ (reference sequence). Trimming removed 6 bases from V and 4 bases from J; junction bases left unmatched: 5. The CDR3 runs to 15 residues. In nucleotides, the CDR3 is TGTGCCAGCAGTCCGGGACAGGGGGGAAATCAGCCCCAGCATTTT. It translates to CASSPGQGGNQPQHF.

The chain recombines TRBV18 with TRBJ2-5; maybe TRBD1 (5 bases). The germline V gene encodes CDR1 KGHSH and CDR2 LQKENI. The V end was cut by 2 bases, the J end by 2 bases, with 9 bases between. The length of the CDR3 is 14 residues. The CDR3 bases are TGTGCCAGCTCACCAAGCGCAGGGCAAGAGACCCAGTACTTC. The encoded protein is CASSPSAGQETQYF.

This clone was counted many times. This sequence joins TRBV4-1 and TRBJ1-1; 7 nucleotides align to TRBD1. The CDR3 has 19 residues. Unmatched junction bases numbered 16, after V lost 3 bases and J lost 0 bases. Germline CDR1 MGHRA, CDR2 YSYEKL. CDR3 sequence (DNA): TGCGCCAGCAGCCAGGACGACGGACAGGCGTGGGTTATGAACACTGAAGCTTTCTTT. Amino acid sequence: CASSQDDGQAWVMNTEAFF.

The chain has TRBV19 and TRBJ2-5; D might be TRBD2 (6 bases). This CDR3 has 14 amino acids. The germline V gene encodes CDR1 LNHDA and CDR2 SQIVND (reference sequence). CDR3 DNA: TGTGCTGCCAGTAGTTATCCTAGCGTGGAGACCCAGTACTTC. It translates to CAASSYPSVETQYF.

The V gene is TRBV7-9, the J gene TRBJ2-2; D gene ambiguous. V lost 5 bases and J lost 4, with 8 bases in between. The length of the CDR3 is 13 residues. From germline, CDR1 is SEHNR and CDR2 FQNEAQ (reference sequence). The CDR3 loop is CASSAQVTGELFF. In DNA, the CDR3 is TGTGCCAGCAGCGCCCAGGTCACCGGGGAGCTGTTTTTT. Combining the CDR3 with reference TRBV7-9 and TRBJ2-2 gives the whole variable domain DTGVSQNPRHKITKRGQNVTFRCDPISEHNRLYWYRQTLGQGPEFLTYFQNEAQLEKSRLLSDRFSAERPKGSFSTLEIQRTEQGDSAMYLCASSAQVTGELFFGEGSRLTVL.

CDR3 amino acids: CASSLSDRDYEQYF. In DNA, the CDR3 is TGTGCCAGCAGTTTATCGGACAGGGACTACGAGCAGTACTTC. This chain links TRBV28 with TRBJ2-7; TRBD1 matches 8 bases. V shed 1 base, J shed 3 bases, and the junction held 2 bases outside the gene matches. The CDR3 covers 14 residues. The germline gives CDR1 MDHEN, CDR2 SYDVKM.

V usage is TRBV29-1 and J usage is TRBJ1-4; no firm D call. This CDR3 spans 13 amino acids. Germline V CDR1 and CDR2: SQVTM, ANQGSEA. V lost 5 bases and J 10 bases, leaving 17 bases between the germline ends. The CDR3 sequence is CSVTGERGGKLFF. Written as DNA, the CDR3 is TGCAGCGTTACCGGGGAGCGAGGCGGAAAACTGTTTTTT.

J is TRBJ2-2 and V is TRBV15; D perhaps matches TRBD2 (5 bases). Germline V lookup: CDR1 LNHNV, CDR2 YYDKDF (reference sequence). The CDR3 spans 16 residues. The V end lost 0 bases, the J end lost 0 bases, and 8 bases lay between the germline ends. CDR3 protein: CATSRDLAANTGELFF. Here the CDR3 DNA reads TGTGCCACCAGCAGAGATCTAGCTGCGAACACCGGGGAGCTGTTTTTT. The full variable domain, rest sourced from reference TRBV15 and TRBJ2-2, is DAMVIQNPRYQVTQFGKPVTLSCSQTLNHNVMYWYQQKSSQAPKLLFHYYDKDFNNEADTPDNFQSRRPNTSFCFLDIRSPGLGDTAMYLCATSRDLAANTGELFFGEGSRLTVL.

This clone was picked up one time. The V call is TRBV6-1, the J call TRBJ1-6, with D tentatively TRBD1 (5 bases). Germline V CDR1 and CDR2: MNHNS, SASEGT. Trimming left V 3 bases short and J 10 bases short, with 13 bases between. There are 14 residues in the CDR3. In DNA form, the CDR3 reads TGTGCCAGCAGTGAGTCCAGGGCTGACTCACCCCTCCACTTT. Protein product: CASSESRADSPLHF.

The gene calls are TRBV2 and TRBJ1-2; 7 bases match TRBD1. V was clipped by 1 base and J by 5 bases; unmatched bases: 13. The CDR3 is made up of 17 amino acids. Looked up from germline, CDR1 is SNHLY and CDR2 is FYNNEI. For the CDR3, the DNA is TGTGCCAGCAGTGAAGGGCCCCTCACAGGGGCCCTGTATGGCTACACCTTC. This encodes CASSEGPLTGALYGYTF.

The chain uses TRBV5-6 and TRBJ1-4; D uncertain. The CDR3 spans 14 residues. V lost 0 bases and J lost 0, with 3 bases in between. Looked up from germline, CDR1 is SGHDT and CDR2 is YYEEEE. As DNA, the CDR3 is TGTGCCAGCAGCTTGGTAGCAACTAATGAAAAACTGTTTTTT. The encoded protein is CASSLVATNEKLFF.

V and J are TRBV7-8 and TRBJ2-7; weak D call: TRBD2 (5 bases). The V gene lost 0 bases and the J gene lost 4 bases, with 10 bases spanning the gap. CDR3 length: 14 residues. The germline V gene encodes CDR1 SGHVS and CDR2 FQNEAQ. In DNA, the CDR3 is TGTGCCAGCAGCTTAGCTAGCCGGGGATACGAGCAGTACTTC. Amino acid sequence: CASSLASRGYEQYF.

This chain connects TRBV5-1 to TRBJ2-3; 7 nucleotides align to TRBD2. Trimming cost V 0 bases and J 4 bases; bases outside gene matches: 5. Germline V gives CDR1 SGHRS, CDR2 YFSETQ. The CDR3 runs to 15 residues. The CDR3 is CASSLGAGVPDTQYF. CDR3 sequence (DNA): TGCGCCAGCAGCTTGGGGGCGGGGGTCCCAGATACGCAGTATTTT.